This T cell receptor beta chain was obtained from a study of blood T cells in healthy people across ages (dated by TCRdb to the mid-2010s). For the wider study: Template switching captured roughly one uniquely barcoded TCR beta cDNA molecule per two T cells in model experiments. Donors of different ages were randomly distributed across sequencing lanes to avoid experimental bias. Four age groups were formed from the donors: young (average roughly 16 years), middle-aged (approximately 42), aged (about 68) and long-lived (approximately 80). The study analyzed two additional independent replicas of 1 million unique cDNA reads from the same blood draw for two donors, one aged 18 to 30 and one aged 80 or older. To track age-related changes in TCR beta repertoire diversity, the study relied on deep sequencing normalized with unique cDNA molecular identifiers. What the study reported, not specific to this receptor: Because the CMV infection status of the donors was unknown, age-related changes in expanded clonotypes may potentially have been confounded. Estimates of total diversity based on one million sequenced T cells were regarded as lower bounds and as underestimates. A strong correlation was found between observed TCR beta diversity and the percentage of naive T cells measured by flow cytometry. As age increased, observed TCR beta diversity per million T cells dropped in a roughly linear way, and a significant reduction was already evident by age 40. Compared with the aged group, more naive CD4+ T cells, fewer expanded clones and increased TCR diversity were shown by the long-lived group, suggesting age selection. Conclusive comparison of naive and antigen-experienced compartments was prevented by the profiling of bulk unsorted PBMCs.

Donors were 39 systemically healthy Caucasian individuals from Russia aged about 6 to 100 years. Around 9.9 milliliters of peripheral blood were collected from each donor into EDTA-treated Vacutainer tubes. Ficoll-Paque density-gradient centrifugation was used to isolate PBMCs, with at least 6.5 million obtained per sample. Total RNA, at least 6 micrograms per sample, was extracted from PBMCs with Trizol reagent. The percentages of naive CD45RAhigh/CD27high T cells were determined by flow cytometry on a PBMC aliquot from every donor. Library preparation used 5' RACE. TCRdb names Illumina HiSeq 2500 as the instrument used. A second PCR of roughly 7 to 11 cycles was performed with a sample-barcoded 5' primer and a J-beta primer mix. A template-switch 5' adaptor carrying 12 random nucleotides introduced a unique molecular identifier onto each TCR beta cDNA molecule. At least 3 million CDR3-containing paired-end reads were obtained from each sample. The Mint cDNA synthesis kit, primed by a TRBC-specific oligonucleotide, was used to synthesize first-strand cDNA from all RNA. All cDNA was treated with uracil-DNA glycosylase and then went through a first 18-cycle PCR with the universal primers M1SS and BC2_uni_R. The published analysis was carried out like this. Normalization of each sample was performed by random selection of 1 million high-quality reads, each carrying a distinct molecular identifier. Reads sharing molecular identifiers were discarded rather than binned into consensus sequences. MiTCR, set to a Q25 quality threshold and the strictest error-elimination algorithm, was used for CDR3 identification, clonotype clustering and error correction. A nonparametric unseen species model using Euler transformation provided a lower-bound estimate of total TCR beta diversity. TCRdb handled the public reads itself, with Q25 trimming in fastp and clone calling in MiXCR, and kept productive beta chains. Every distinct CDR3 protein forms one entry, paired with its most common genes and DNA. None of the V and J calls come from the authors' own analysis; TCRdb made them. The table for this sample lists hundreds of thousands of distinct CDR3 sequences; roughly 48% of them were counted only once. The ten largest clonotypes hold just under 25% of the sample.

CDR1 and CDR2, looked up from the germline V gene (reference sequence), are LGHDT and YNNKEL. The CDR3 holds 15 amino acids from the cysteine to the phenylalanine. Only the CDR3 DNA stays, 45 bases, in frame from base 1. V and J are truncated by 5 bases and 1 base respectively, leaving an intervening sequence of 15 bases. This clonotype turned up a few times. Its antigen is still unknown. There are no base qualities to consult, and no much larger clone falls within one base. This chain joins TRBV3-1 to TRBJ2-7; the D gene is perhaps TRBD1 or TRBD2, as each covers 5 bases. The sequence derives from an older man in good health. Input material: blood. The sequenced DNA is TGTGCCAGCAGCACCGGGGCCACAAGTTCCTACGAGCAGTACTTC. This encodes CASSTGATSSYEQYF.